This section outlines one T cell receptor beta chain sequence together with its context. Its antigen remains unidentified. The entry originates in a study of blood T cells in healthy people across ages. Whole-study context: Template switching captured about one barcoded beta molecule per two T cells. Study-level findings and limits: Aged donors had fewer naive CD4+ cells and lower diversity than long-lived donors.

It was with a sample-barcoded 5' primer and a J-beta primer mix that a second PCR of about 7 to 12 cycles was run. TCRdb called the 5' RACE reads again in MiXCR, with one record for every CDR3 protein. The top ten hold approximately 10% of the sample, which has approximately 1.5 million distinct CDR3 sequences, roughly 30% seen once. Per sample, no less than 5.5 micrograms of total RNA were extracted. This CDR3 has 17 amino acids. Trimming took 4 bases from V and 7 from J; bases not matched to a gene: 14. Germline V gene lookup returns CDR1 SEHNR and CDR2 FQNEAQ (reference sequence). The sample was blood. The source of this sequence is a woman under 40 in good health. The chain recombines TRBV7-9 with TRBJ2-1; TRBD1 matches 9 bases. DNA of the CDR3: TGTGCCAGCAGCTCTACTAACCGGGACAGGGTGTTTAATGAGCAGTTCTTC. Translation gives CASSSTNRDRVFNEQFF.